These 2 T cell receptor beta chains were all obtained from the same sample, sequenced in a study of T cells in Graves' hyperthyroidism and ophthalmopathy. Amplification targeted TCR beta CDR3 regions from RNA transcripts. The study used the HTBI primer set for a first-round RT-PCR of the TCR CDR3. MiXCR, applied by TCRdb to the multiplex PCR reads, yields one record per CDR3 protein. The sample lists 490,000 or so distinct CDR3 sequences, less than 20% occurring once. Sequenced sample: blood. The receptors were gathered from a man aged 35 to 55 with Graves' ophthalmopathy.

In its sample, this clonotype was seen a few times. The chain carries TRBV18 and TRBJ1-3; D is ambiguous. CDR3 length: 13 residues. Looked up from germline, CDR1 is KGHSH and CDR2 is LQKENI. V shed 2 bases and J shed 0 bases, with 2 bases lying between them. This CDR3 reads CASSPVSGNTIYF. The CDR3 DNA reads TGTGCCAGCTCACCAGTCTCTGGAAACACCATATATTTT. Using reference TRBV18 and TRBJ1-3 for the parts outside the CDR3, the full variable domain is NAGVMQNPRHLVRRRGQEARLRCSPMKGHSHVYWYRQLPEEGLKFMVYLQKENIIDESGMPKERFSAEFPKEGPSILRIQQVVRGDSAAYFCASSPVSGNTIYFGEGSWLTVV.

This clonotype was seen repeatedly, ten times or more. The genes are TRBV20-1 and TRBJ2-5; 10 nucleotides line up with TRBD2. This CDR3 comprises 16 residues. V lost 0 bases, J lost 7 bases, and 11 bases stayed unmatched. The germline gives CDR1 DFQATT, CDR2 SNEGSKA (reference sequence). CDR3 protein: CSARDRVAGGSGTQYF. The CDR3 coding sequence is TGCAGTGCTAGAGATAGAGTAGCGGGAGGATCGGGGACCCAGTACTTC.